The 14 T cell receptor beta chains presented below share a single source sample, sequenced in a study of T cell repertoires in cytomegalovirus infection. TCRdb processed the reads anew with MiXCR; each CDR3 protein has one entry. The sample lists about half a million distinct CDR3 sequences, roughly a third occurring once. Their recognized antigens are unknown. The sample in question was cultured PBMCs, obtained from culture after CMV antigen stimulation. These receptors were taken from a human donor in good health (CMV status not recorded). Some clones in this sample may be carry-over from other donors' samples.

This clonotype was counted ten times or more. The chain recombines TRBV7-2 with TRBJ1-2, with 10 bases fitting TRBD1. The CDR3 runs 15 residues. Germline V gene sequence: CDR1 SGHTA, CDR2 FQGNSA. The J segment lost 4 bases and the V segment lost 2 bases, leaving 4 bases of the junction unmatched. The CDR3 region is CASSLRQGAGYGYTF. The CDR3 DNA reads TGTGCCAGCAGCTTAAGACAGGGGGCAGGCTATGGCTACACCTTC.

In its sample, this clonotype was seen many times. J is TRBJ2-1 and V is TRBV12-3 or TRBV12-4; TRBD2 agrees at 12 bases. The CDR3 is made up of 19 amino acids. With V trimmed by 0 bases and J by 0 bases, 6 bases remained unmatched. DNA of the CDR3: TGTGCCAGCAGTTTAGCCGGACTAGCGGGGATAAGCTCCTACAATGAGCAGTTCTTC. Its protein product is CASSLAGLAGISSYNEQFF.

This clonotype has at least ten counts. The chain couples TRBV7-9 to TRBJ2-7, with D uncertain. The CDR3 has 12 amino acids. Trimming took 3 bases from V and 6 from J, leaving 9 bases between them. Germline loops: CDR1 SEHNR, CDR2 FQNEAQ (reference sequence). DNA of the CDR3: TGTGCCAGCAGCTTGGGATTTGGCGAGCAGTACGTC. It translates to CASSLGFGEQYV.

The gene calls are TRBV27 and TRBJ2-3; 10 bases agree with TRBD2. Germline V gives CDR1 MNHEY, CDR2 SMNVEV (reference sequence). V was clipped by 2 bases and J by 6 bases; unmatched bases: 11. CDR3 size: 17 residues. In DNA, the CDR3 is TGTGCCAGCAGTTTAGACCTAGCGGGAGCCCTGAGGGATACGCAGTATTTT. Protein: CASSLDLAGALRDTQYF.

The chain couples TRBV10-3 to TRBJ2-3; 8 nucleotides align to TRBD2. CDR1 and CDR2 (germline): ENHRY, SYGVKD. V was clipped by 8 bases and J by 5 bases; unmatched bases: 9. This CDR3 spans 14 amino acids. As DNA, the CDR3 is TGTGCCATCTTCAGCGGGAGTGGAGGAGATACGCAGTATTTT. This sequence encodes CAIFSGSGGDTQYF.

The genes are TRBV19 and TRBJ1-1; 9 nucleotides agree with TRBD1. J lost 4 bases, V lost 3 bases, and 6 bases had no gene match. The CDR3 has 15 amino acids. Germline CDR1 reads LNHDA; CDR2 reads SQIVND (reference sequence). Written as DNA, the CDR3 is TGTGCCAGTAGTATCCCCCGGGACAGGGTCACTGAAGCTTTCTTT. Its translation: CASSIPRDRVTEAFF.

This clonotype has more than one count but fewer than ten. The chain employs TRBV7-9 and TRBJ2-1, with TRBD2 matching 14 bases. The CDR3 extends over 17 amino acids. Germline V lookup: CDR1 SEHNR, CDR2 FQNEAQ (reference sequence). V was clipped by 5 bases and J by 6 bases; unmatched bases: 9. The CDR3 reads CASSISSGTSGSNEQFF. The CDR3 DNA is TGTGCCAGCAGCATTTCATCCGGGACTAGCGGGAGCAATGAGCAGTTCTTC.

The V and J genes are TRBV6-2 or TRBV6-3 and TRBJ1-1; unclear D gene. V lost 3 bases, J lost 1 base, and 12 bases lay in between. The CDR3 extends over 15 amino acids. Germline CDR1 and CDR2: MNHEY and SVGEGT. CDR3 sequence reads: CASSYAPEGNTEAFF. The CDR3 DNA is TGTGCCAGCAGTTATGCCCCGGAGGGGAACACTGAAGCTTTCTTT.

As for this clonotype: Being one base from a much bigger clone, this may be a read error. V gene TRBV12-3 or TRBV12-4 combines with J gene TRBJ2-3, with 7 bases lining up with TRBD2. With V trimmed by 6 bases and J by 2 bases, 11 bases remained unmatched. The CDR3 loop spans 16 amino acids. As DNA, the CDR3 is TGTGCCAGCAGGTTATCCCGGCGGGAGATCACAGATACGCAGTATTTT. It codes for CASRLSRREITDTQYF.

The chain has TRBV18 and TRBJ2-7; 7 bases map to TRBD1. The CDR3 spans 13 residues. V gave up 6 bases and J gave up 2 bases; unmatched junction bases: 4. Per the germline V gene, CDR1 is KGHSH and CDR2 is LQKENI. CDR3 region: CASSPDRTYEQYV. As DNA, the CDR3 is TGTGCCAGCTCTCCGGACAGGACCTACGAGCAGTACGTC.

The rearrangement uses TRBV3-1 and TRBJ2-7; 8 positions match TRBD2. CDR1 is LGHDT and CDR2 is YNNKEL in the germline V gene (reference sequence). V lost 0 bases, J lost 7 bases, and 11 bases stayed unmatched. The CDR3 has 16 residues. The CDR3 spells CASSQDQAGAAGEQYF. CDR3 DNA sequence: TGTGCCAGCAGCCAAGATCAAGCGGGGGCCGCTGGGGAGCAGTACTTC.

As DNA, the CDR3 is TGTGCCAGCAGTTACTCCGGGGGCAGGAGACCTAACTATGGCTACACCTTC. Amino acid sequence: CASSYSGGRRPNYGYTF. The J gene is TRBJ1-2, the V gene TRBV6-6, with a possible D match to TRBD1 (6 bases). Between the trimmed V and J ends, which lost 0 bases and 0 bases, there was a span of 14 bases. The germline V gene has CDR1 MNHNY and CDR2 SVGAGI (reference sequence). The CDR3 is 17 amino acids.

Comment on this clonotype: This sequence may be a read error, since a much larger clone differs from it by one base. The gene calls are TRBV7-2 and TRBJ2-5, with 9 bases lining up with TRBD2. The length of the CDR3 is 15 residues. Germline CDR1 and CDR2: SGHTA and FQGNSA. In DNA, the CDR3 is TGTCCCAGCAGCGTTAGCGGGAGTCGGGAAGAGACCCAGTACTTC. Its translation: CPSSVSGSREETQYF.

Only a few counts were recorded for this clonotype. The chain employs TRBV7-9 and TRBJ2-3, with 10 bases aligning to TRBD2. Per germline, CDR1 SEHNR and CDR2 FQNEAQ (reference sequence). This CDR3 has 17 amino acids. V trimming: 5 bases; J trimming: 6 bases; junction bases outside the gene matches: 14. The CDR3 spells CASSTGLAEPNGDTQYF. CDR3 bases: TGTGCCAGCAGCACCGGACTAGCGGAACCCAACGGGGATACGCAGTATTTT.